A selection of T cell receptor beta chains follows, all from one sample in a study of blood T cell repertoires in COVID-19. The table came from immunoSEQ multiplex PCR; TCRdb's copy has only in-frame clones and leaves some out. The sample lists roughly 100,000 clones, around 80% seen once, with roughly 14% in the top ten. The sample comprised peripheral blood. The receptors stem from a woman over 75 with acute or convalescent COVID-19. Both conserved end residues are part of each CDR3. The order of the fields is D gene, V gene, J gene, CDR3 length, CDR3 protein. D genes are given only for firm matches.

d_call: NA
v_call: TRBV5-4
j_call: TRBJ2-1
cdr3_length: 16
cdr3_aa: CASSSGLTRIYNEQFF

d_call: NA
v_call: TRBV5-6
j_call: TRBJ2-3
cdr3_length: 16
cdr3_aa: CASSMRPKTSTDTQYF

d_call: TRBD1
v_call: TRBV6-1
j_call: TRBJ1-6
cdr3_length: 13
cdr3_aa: CASSPTGISPLHF

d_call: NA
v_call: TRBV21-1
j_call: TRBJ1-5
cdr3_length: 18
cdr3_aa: CASSKIGRDRHSNQPQHF

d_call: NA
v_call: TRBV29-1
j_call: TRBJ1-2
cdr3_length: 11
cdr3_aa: CSGEENYGYTF

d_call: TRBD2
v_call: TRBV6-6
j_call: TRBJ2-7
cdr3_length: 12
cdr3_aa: CASWGGSYEQYF

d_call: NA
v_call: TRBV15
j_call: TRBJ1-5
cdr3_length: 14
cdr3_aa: CATSRGDTDQPQHF

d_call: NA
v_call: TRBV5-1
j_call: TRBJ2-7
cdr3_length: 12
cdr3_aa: CASRDAGTEQYF

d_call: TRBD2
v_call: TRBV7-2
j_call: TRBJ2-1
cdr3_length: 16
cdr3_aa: CASSSTWTSVFNEQFF

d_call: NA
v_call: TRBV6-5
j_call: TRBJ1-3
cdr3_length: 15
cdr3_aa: CASSYSTGGGNTIYF

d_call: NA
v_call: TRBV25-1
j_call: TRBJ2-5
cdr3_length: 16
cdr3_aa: CASSPLWGRSQETQYF

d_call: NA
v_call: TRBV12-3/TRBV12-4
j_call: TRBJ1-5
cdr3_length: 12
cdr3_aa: CASRGGGQPQHF

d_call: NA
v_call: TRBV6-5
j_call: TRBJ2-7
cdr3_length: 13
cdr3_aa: CASSYSQGYEQYF

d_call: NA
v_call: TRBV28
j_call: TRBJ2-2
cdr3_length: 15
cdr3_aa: CASSLKSRTTGELFF

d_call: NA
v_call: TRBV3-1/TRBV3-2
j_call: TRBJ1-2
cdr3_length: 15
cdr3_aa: CASSQVEGRRGGYTF

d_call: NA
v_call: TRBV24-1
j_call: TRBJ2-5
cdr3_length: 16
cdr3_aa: CATSNPQGPHEETQYF

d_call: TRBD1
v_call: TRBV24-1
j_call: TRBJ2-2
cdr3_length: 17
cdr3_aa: CATSLWAGTGSTGELFF

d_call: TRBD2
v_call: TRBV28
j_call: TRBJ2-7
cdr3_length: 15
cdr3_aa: CASSVRTSGRDEQYF

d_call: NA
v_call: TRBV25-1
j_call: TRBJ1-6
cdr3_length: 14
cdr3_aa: CASTHGGAGSPLHF

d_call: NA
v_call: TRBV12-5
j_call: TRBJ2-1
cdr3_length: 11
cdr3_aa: CASVLVDEQFF

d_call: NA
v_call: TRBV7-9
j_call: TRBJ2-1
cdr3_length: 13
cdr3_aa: CASSFNNYNEQFF

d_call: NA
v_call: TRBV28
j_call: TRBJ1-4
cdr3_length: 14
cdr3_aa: CASSFGGSREKLFF

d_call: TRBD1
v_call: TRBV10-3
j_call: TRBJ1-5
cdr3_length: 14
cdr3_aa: CAISESGQGQPQHF

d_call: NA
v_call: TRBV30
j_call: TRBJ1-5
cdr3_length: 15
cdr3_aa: CAWSVPEGLNQPQHF

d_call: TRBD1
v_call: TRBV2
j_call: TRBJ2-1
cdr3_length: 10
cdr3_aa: CASGTVEQFF

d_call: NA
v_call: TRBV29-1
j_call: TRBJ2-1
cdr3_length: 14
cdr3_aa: CSYSRGGRFDEQFF

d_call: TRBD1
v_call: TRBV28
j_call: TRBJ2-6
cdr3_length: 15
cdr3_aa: CASSSTGHGANVLTF

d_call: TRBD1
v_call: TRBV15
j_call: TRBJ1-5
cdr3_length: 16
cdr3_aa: CATSRDGRGGGQPQHF

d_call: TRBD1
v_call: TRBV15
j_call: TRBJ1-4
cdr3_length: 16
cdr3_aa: CATSRGLQGRNEKLFF

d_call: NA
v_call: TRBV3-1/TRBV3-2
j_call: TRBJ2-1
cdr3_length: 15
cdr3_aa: CASSQVLPKGVKQFF

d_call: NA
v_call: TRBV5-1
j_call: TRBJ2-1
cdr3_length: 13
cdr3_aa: CASSATSYNEQFF

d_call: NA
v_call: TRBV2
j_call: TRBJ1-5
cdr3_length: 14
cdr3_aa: CASSEARGDQPQHF

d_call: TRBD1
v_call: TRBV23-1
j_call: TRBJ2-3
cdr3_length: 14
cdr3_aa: CASSQDRGTDTQYF

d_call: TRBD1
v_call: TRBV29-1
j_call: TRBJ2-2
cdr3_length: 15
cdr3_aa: CSVSGGPFNAGELFF

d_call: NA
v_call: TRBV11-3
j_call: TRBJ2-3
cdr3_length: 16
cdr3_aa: CASSLESGHSTDTQYF

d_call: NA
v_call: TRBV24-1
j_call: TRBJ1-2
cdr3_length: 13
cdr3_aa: CATSENRAYGYTF